These 24 T cell receptor beta chains were sequenced from one sample in a study of T cells in Graves' hyperthyroidism and ophthalmopathy. TCR beta CDR3 sequences were amplified from RNA transcripts. TCR CDR3 underwent first-round RT-PCR with the HTBI primer set. TCRdb ran MiXCR on the multiplex PCR reads and lists one entry per CDR3 protein. The sample has more than 550,000 distinct CDR3 sequences, roughly 45% seen once; the top ten hold approximately 7.2%. Input material: peripheral blood or thyroid tissue (not recorded which). These receptors came from an adult man with Graves' disease, either hyperthyroidism or ophthalmopathy (not recorded which).

A few counts support this clonotype. The chain carries TRBV7-9 and TRBJ2-7, with D maybe TRBD1 (6 bases). The V gene lost 9 bases and the J gene lost 6 bases, with 18 bases spanning the gap. Germline V gives CDR1 SEHNR, CDR2 FQNEAQ (reference sequence). The CDR3 has 13 amino acids. The CDR3 reads CASRDRLESEQYF. The CDR3 nucleotides read TGTGCCAGTAGAGACAGGCTGGAATCCGAGCAGTACTTC.

The gene calls are TRBV10-3 and TRBJ1-5, with 9 bases fitting TRBD1. CDR3 length: 16 amino acids. The V gene end was trimmed by 10 bases and the J gene end by 5 bases; junction bases not matched to a gene: 15. Germline V CDR1 and CDR2: ENHRY, SYGVKD. The CDR3 DNA reads TGTGCCAGCAGAGAAATGGGGACAGGGAAAGATCAGCCCCAGCATTTT. Encoded protein: CASREMGTGKDQPQHF.

This clonotype was counted a few times. The gene calls are TRBV9 and TRBJ2-7; D is undetermined. Germline loops: CDR1 SGDLS, CDR2 YYNGEE. Between the trimmed V and J ends, which lost 0 bases and 6 bases, there was a span of 16 bases. The CDR3 runs to 15 residues. The CDR3: CASSVDPGVRTEQYF. The CDR3 DNA reads TGTGCCAGCAGCGTAGATCCTGGGGTTCGGACCGAGCAGTACTTC.

This clonotype was observed a single time. The rearrangement links TRBV19 to TRBJ1-3; weak D call: TRBD1 (5 bases). V was trimmed by 7 bases and J by 6 bases, leaving 16 bases between them. Germline V gene sequence: CDR1 LNHDA, CDR2 SQIVND (reference sequence). There are 14 residues in the CDR3. As DNA, the CDR3 is TGTGCCAGTAATTTTGGACACTTAGAAAACACCATATATTTT. This encodes CASNFGHLENTIYF. The full variable domain, rest sourced from reference TRBV19 and TRBJ1-3, is DGGITQSPKYLFRKEGQNVTLSCEQNLNHDAMYWYRQDPGQGLRLIYYSQIVNDFQKGDIAEGYSVSREKKESFPLTVTSAQKNPTAFYLCASNFGHLENTIYFGEGSWLTVV.

Points on this clonotype: A much more abundant neighbour one base away suggests this may be a read error. V gene TRBV10-3 combines with J gene TRBJ2-7, with D perhaps TRBD1 (6 bases). The CDR3 has 14 residues. The V gene's germline CDR1 is ENHRY and CDR2 SYGVKD. The CDR3 nucleotides are TGTGCCAGCAGTGAGTCACGACAGGAATACGAGCAGTACTTC. Translated: CASSESRQEYEQYF.

Comments on this clonotype: A read error may be the cause here, since a much bigger clone is one base away. The chain links TRBV11-3 to TRBJ2-2; D uncertain. CDR1 SGHNT and CDR2 YENEEA come from the germline V gene. CDR3 length: 12 amino acids. The CDR3: CASGLDGGELFF. The CDR3 DNA sequence: TGTGCCAGCGGCTTAGATGGGGGGGAGCTGTTTTTT.

At least ten counts were recorded for this clonotype. The chain uses TRBV13 and TRBJ1-3; D possibly corresponds to TRBD1 (5 bases). V was cut by 3 bases and J by 5 bases, with 11 bases left in between. The germline CDR1 and CDR2 sequences are PRHDT and FYEKMQ (reference sequence). The CDR3 loop spans 14 amino acids. CDR3 residues: CASSFGRVRNTIYF. CDR3 sequence (DNA): TGTGCCAGCAGCTTTGGCAGGGTTAGAAACACCATATATTTT. Together with reference TRBV13 and TRBJ1-3, the CDR3 gives the full variable domain: AAGVIQSPRHLIKEKRETATLKCYPIPRHDTVYWYQQGPGQDPQFLISFYEKMQSDKGSIPDRFSAQQFSDYHSELNMSSLELGDSALYFCASSFGRVRNTIYFGEGSWLTVV.

This clonotype occurred many times. Compared with germline, one end of the junction differs, possibly owing to a read error. The rearrangement links TRBV5-1 to TRBJ1-2, with D maybe TRBD1 (5 bases). The CDR3 is made up of 13 amino acids. Germline lookup yields CDR1 SGHRS and CDR2 YFSETQ. The CDR3: CASSRDGSYGYTF. DNA of the CDR3: TGTGCCAGCAGCAGGGACGGATCCTATGGCTACACCTTC.

This sequence joins TRBV5-4 and TRBJ1-2, with 10 bases that match TRBD1. Trimming at V came to 5 bases and at J to 4 bases, leaving 11 bases not matched to a gene. This CDR3 contains 16 residues. In germline, CDR1 is SGHNT, CDR2 YYREEE (reference sequence). CDR3: CASSYDPGQGRYGYTF. CDR3 DNA: TGTGCCAGCAGTTACGACCCGGGACAGGGGCGCTATGGCTACACCTTC.

The CDR3 bases are TGTGCCACCAGTCCGGGGGGAGACAATCAGCCCCAGCATTTT. Its translation is CATSPGGDNQPQHF. V usage is TRBV24-1 and J usage is TRBJ1-5, with a tentative D call TRBD1 (5 bases). The CDR3 extends over 14 amino acids. The germline V and J ends were trimmed by 6 bases and 3 bases, with 11 bases remaining between them. CDR1 is KGHDR, CDR2 SFDVKD, per germline.

J is TRBJ1-1 and V is TRBV9; D is unclear. V lost 4 bases and J lost 3, with 10 bases in between. Germline V lookup: CDR1 SGDLS, CDR2 YYNGEE. CDR3 length: 13 amino acids. The CDR3 loop is CASSRSLDTEAFF. CDR3 DNA sequence: TGTGCCAGCAGCCGGAGTCTGGACACTGAAGCTTTCTTT.

This clonotype was recorded a few times. The chain joins TRBV10-3 to TRBJ1-1; 9 nucleotides match TRBD1. V dropped 10 bases and J dropped 10; count of bases not matched to a gene: 19. The length of the CDR3 is 15 residues. Germline V gene data show CDR1 as ENHRY and CDR2 as SYGVKD. The CDR3 is CASSPPGQGRSGAFF. In nucleotides, the CDR3 is TGTGCCAGCAGCCCCCCCGGACAGGGGAGATCGGGAGCTTTCTTT.

This clonotype was detected only a few times. The chain is built from TRBV10-3 and TRBJ1-1; TRBD1 aligns across 9 bases. The CDR3 length is 17 residues. Trimming took 2 bases from V and 6 from J; bases not matched to a gene: 13. Germline V gives CDR1 ENHRY, CDR2 SYGVKD. The CDR3 DNA follows: TGTGCCATCAGTGAGACCCTCCTCTTCCGACAGGGGGCTGAAGCTTTCTTT. Translation gives CAISETLLFRQGAEAFF.

V is TRBV24-1 and J is TRBJ1-2; 11 nucleotides align to TRBD1. CDR3 length: 12 residues. In germline, CDR1 is KGHDR, CDR2 SFDVKD. The CDR3 here is CATGQGAYGYTF. CDR3 DNA sequence: TGTGCTACCGGACAGGGGGCCTATGGCTACACCTTC.

This clonotype was seen only a few times. This chain links TRBV19 with TRBJ1-5; 9 positions agree with TRBD1. The germline gives CDR1 LNHDA, CDR2 SQIVND (reference sequence). The V and J ends lost 5 bases and 4 bases, in that order; junction bases with no gene match: 6. The CDR3 has 15 amino acids. The CDR3 region is CASSAGQGLNQPQHF. The CDR3 DNA reads TGTGCCAGTAGTGCAGGACAGGGGCTTAATCAGCCCCAGCATTTT. Looking up the rest from reference TRBV19 and TRBJ1-5 gives the full variable domain: DGGITQSPKYLFRKEGQNVTLSCEQNLNHDAMYWYRQDPGQGLRLIYYSQIVNDFQKGDIAEGYSVSREKKESFPLTVTSAQKNPTAFYLCASSAGQGLNQPQHFGDGTRLSIL.

A few counts support this clonotype. This chain links TRBV20-1 with TRBJ1-1; the match to TRBD1 covers 10 bases. V dropped 4 bases and J dropped 5; count of bases not matched to a gene: 10. Per the germline V gene, CDR1 is DFQATT and CDR2 is SNEGSKA (reference sequence). This CDR3 region has 15 residues. The CDR3 nucleotides are TGCAGTGCTAAGACCGGGACAGGGGCGAGGACTGAAGCTTTCTTT. Translation gives CSAKTGTGARTEAFF.

J is TRBJ1-1 and V is TRBV5-1; maybe TRBD1 (5 bases). The CDR3 is 16 amino acids. Trimming took off 0 bases at V and 3 bases at J, with 15 bases between the two ends. The germline V gene encodes CDR1 SGHRS and CDR2 YFSETQ. The CDR3 DNA follows: TGCGCCAGCAGCTTGGGCGGGGGATGGATCGACACTGAAGCTTTCTTT. As protein: CASSLGGGWIDTEAFF.

With regard to this clonotype: With a much larger clone just one base away, this may be a read error. This rearrangement joins TRBV6-6 to TRBJ1-1, with D possibly matching TRBD1 (6 bases). In germline, CDR1 is MNHNY, CDR2 SVGAGI (reference sequence). V lost 7 bases and J 0 bases, leaving 15 bases between the germline ends. The CDR3 is 15 amino acids. CDR3 region: CASNTPDSLNTEAFF. The CDR3 DNA follows: TGTGCCAGCAATACACCGGACAGCTTGAACACTGAAGCTTTCTTT.

The rearrangement uses TRBV5-1 and TRBJ2-5, with 7 bases matching TRBD2. From germline, CDR1 is SGHRS and CDR2 YFSETQ. There are 15 residues in the CDR3. Losses at the gene ends were 1 base for V and 0 bases for J; bases not matched to a gene: 3. The CDR3: CASSLTGLHQETQYF. Here the CDR3 DNA reads TGCGCCAGCAGCTTGACGGGACTACACCAAGAGACCCAGTACTTC.

Regarding this clonotype: A much more abundant neighbour one base away suggests this may be a read error. V gene TRBV15 combines with J gene TRBJ2-7; D remains ambiguous. Trimming cost V 0 bases and J 2 bases, with 5 bases left between them. This CDR3 contains 13 residues. The germline V gene encodes CDR1 LNHNV and CDR2 YYDKDF (reference sequence). For the CDR3, the DNA is TGTGCCACCAGCAGAGACCCTGCCTACGAGCAGTACTTC. This codes for CATSRDPAYEQYF.

The rearrangement uses TRBV29-1 and TRBJ2-5; D is ambiguous. Germline assignment: CDR1 SQVTM and CDR2 ANQGSEA. V was clipped by 3 bases and J by 4 bases, with 15 bases between them. This CDR3 has 14 residues. CDR3 DNA sequence: TGCAGCGTTGAGCGTTCGGAAACCGGAGAGACCCAGTACTTC. This codes for CSVERSETGETQYF.

CDR3 amino acids: CASSLDRDTGELFF. As DNA, the CDR3 is TGTGCCAGCAGCTTGGACAGGGACACCGGGGAGCTGTTTTTT. The chain uses TRBV7-4 and TRBJ2-2; 8 bases align to TRBD1. The CDR3 sequence is 14 residues long. Germline values: CDR1 SGHVT, CDR2 SQSDAQ. Trimming removed 3 bases from V and 3 bases from J; junction bases left unmatched: 0. Drawing the rest from reference TRBV7-4 and TRBJ2-2, the complete variable domain is GAGVSQSPRYKVAKRGRDVALRCDSISGHVTLYWYRQTLGQGSEVLTYSQSDAQRDKSGRPSGRFSAERPERSVSTLKIQRTEQGDSAVYLCASSLDRDTGELFFGEGSRLTVL.

In regard to this clonotype: This clone may be a read error of a much larger clone one base away. The chain carries TRBV2 and TRBJ2-5, with TRBD1 identical over 9 bases. This CDR3 is 16 amino acids long. Germline V gene lookup returns CDR1 SNHLY and CDR2 FYNNEI. Germline trimming cut 8 bases from V and 4 bases from J; bases unmatched to any gene: 14. The CDR3 DNA reads as TGTGCCAGCGGTGTCCAAGGGACAGGGCAGCGAGAGACCCAGTACTTC. Protein sequence: CASGVQGTGQRETQYF.

V and J are TRBV20-1 and TRBJ1-4; no firm D call. This CDR3 has 16 residues. Germline CDR1 is DFQATT and CDR2 is SNEGSKA (reference sequence). Trimming removed 4 bases from V and 0 bases from J, with 15 bases in between. The CDR3 DNA follows: TGCAGTGCTAAGGCCCCCCAGCGAGCAACTAATGAAAAACTGTTTTTT. Translating gives CSAKAPQRATNEKLFF.